This T cell receptor (beta chain) originates from a study of shared clonotypes between healthy human individuals. This CDR3 has 15 residues. CDR1 is MGHRA and CDR2 is YSYEKL in the germline V gene. Trimming cost V 5 bases and J 9 bases; bases outside gene matches: 12. The naive CD8 fraction comprised CD45RO-negative cells positively selected for CCR7 and excluded terminally differentiated effector memory CD45RA+ cells. Profiled with immunoSEQ multiplex PCR; TCRdb holds only in-frame clones, not every one. The sample includes more than 2 million clones, around 93% of them seen just once. Specimen: naive CD8+ T cells from PBMCs. This sequence was found in a man younger than 30 in good health. Some clones in this sample may be carry-over from other donors' samples. The genes are TRBV4-1 and TRBJ1-2; 10 positions agree with TRBD1. Here the CDR3 reads CASSNLEGQGMSYTF. DNA of the CDR3: TGCGCCAGCAGCAATCTTGAGGGACAGGGGATGAGCTACACCTTC.